Listed here is a single T cell receptor beta chain. As yet, its antigen is unknown. The V end lost 3 bases, the J end lost 5 bases, and 13 bases lay between the germline ends. This CDR3 comprises 14 residues. This record comes from a study of blood T cells in healthy people across ages. PCR was performed a second time for 7 to 11 cycles using a sample-barcoded 5' primer and a J-beta primer mix. Each CDR3 protein is one row after TCRdb ran MiXCR on the 5' RACE reads. The top ten clones hold 15% to 19% of a sample with approximately 680,000 distinct CDR3 sequences, 32% of them seen once. Whole-study results and caveats: Versus aged donors, long-lived donors had higher diversity and more naive CD4+ cells.

With each sample, at least 5 micrograms of total RNA were extracted. The sample taken for sequencing was blood. The source of this sequence is a woman over 75 in good health. The chain uses TRBV12-3 or TRBV12-4 and TRBJ1-2; no reliable D call. Here the CDR3 reads CASSFRTVRYGYTF. CDR3 in DNA: TGTGCCAGCAGTTTCCGGACGGTCAGATATGGCTACACCTTC.